A single sample gave rise to the 16 T cell receptor beta chains below, sequenced in a study of identical twins. TCRdb reprocessed the 5' RACE reads with MiXCR, giving one entry per CDR3 protein. This table holds 1.5 million to 2 million distinct CDR3 sequences, roughly 35% found once. The source material was cord blood. These receptors all come from a newborn girl in good health.

This clonotype was counted a few times. The chain's CDR3 is CASSPGGIPSTDTQYF. CDR3 nucleotide sequence: TGCGCCAGCAGCCCGGGGGGGATCCCTAGCACAGATACGCAGTATTTT. The V call is TRBV10-1, the J call TRBJ2-3; 8 bases align to TRBD2. Germline CDR1 is WNHNN and CDR2 is SYGVQD (reference sequence). The CDR3 loop spans 16 amino acids. V was clipped by 6 bases and J by 0 bases; unmatched bases: 8.

The CDR3 coding sequence is TGTGCCAGCTCACCACTTCCGGGACAGGGTAGCAATCAGCCCCAGCATTTT. Protein sequence: CASSPLPGQGSNQPQHF. V and J are TRBV18 and TRBJ1-5; 9 bases are shared with TRBD1. With V trimmed by 1 base and J by 0 bases, 4 bases remained unmatched. CDR3 length: 17 amino acids. Germline V gene data show CDR1 as KGHSH and CDR2 as LQKENI. The variable domain in full, completed from reference TRBV18 and TRBJ1-5, reads NAGVMQNPRHLVRRRGQEARLRCSPMKGHSHVYWYRQLPEEGLKFMVYLQKENIIDESGMPKERFSAEFPKEGPSILRIQQVVRGDSAAYFCASSPLPGQGSNQPQHFGDGTRLSIL.

This clonotype has a handful of counts. The chain links TRBV6-1 to TRBJ2-4; no reliable D call. The germline V and J ends were trimmed by 10 bases and 6 bases, with 16 bases remaining between them. Germline V gene data show CDR1 as MNHNS and CDR2 as SASEGT. This CDR3 contains 13 residues. Written as DNA, the CDR3 is TGTGCCACCAAGGCCAGGTCGGGAAACATTCAGTACTTC. Translated: CATKARSGNIQYF.

At least ten counts were recorded for this clonotype. CDR3 protein: CASSPQTGTNQPQHF. As DNA, the CDR3 is TGTGCCAGCAGCCCGCAGACAGGTACTAATCAGCCCCAGCATTTT. V and J are TRBV9 and TRBJ1-5, with D perhaps matching TRBD1 (6 bases). The V end lost 4 bases, the J end lost 4 bases, and 15 bases lay between the germline ends. This CDR3 has 15 amino acids. Per germline, CDR1 SGDLS and CDR2 YYNGEE.

This clonotype showed up just a few times. The chain is built from TRBV27 and TRBJ2-1, with D possibly TRBD1 on 6 matching bases. Germline CDR1 is MNHEY and CDR2 is SMNVEV (reference sequence). V lost 4 bases and J 0 bases, leaving 13 bases between the germline ends. This CDR3 has 16 residues. CDR3 nucleotide sequence: TGTGCCAGCAGTTCCAACACAGGGCCCTCCTACAATGAGCAGTTCTTC. Translating it yields CASSSNTGPSYNEQFF.

This clonotype was seen more than once but under ten times. This chain joins TRBV20-1 and TRBJ1-6; no reliable D call. V shed 5 bases and J shed 6 bases, with 20 bases lying between them. The CDR3 is 16 amino acids. CDR1 is DFQATT and CDR2 is SNEGSKA in the germline V gene (reference sequence). The CDR3 coding sequence is TGCAGTGCTCCACCAGACACCGCCACGGTTAATTCACCCCTCCACTTT. Translation: CSAPPDTATVNSPLHF.

This clonotype has at least ten counts. The chain carries TRBV12-3 or TRBV12-4 and TRBJ1-4; D gene ambiguous. Trimming left V 4 bases short and J 5 bases short, with 11 bases between. The CDR3 extends over 14 amino acids. CDR3 sequence: CASSSRLPNEKLFF. The CDR3 DNA reads as TGTGCCAGCAGTTCCCGACTCCCGAATGAAAAACTGTTTTTT.

V and J are TRBV29-1 and TRBJ2-2; 14 bases are a match to TRBD2. V gave up 4 bases and J gave up 4 bases; unmatched junction bases: 8. This CDR3 has 17 residues. CDR1 and CDR2 (germline): SQVTM, ANQGSEA. The CDR3 is CSVVGTSGSVSTGELFF. CDR3 nucleotides: TGCAGCGTTGTTGGGACTAGCGGGAGTGTGAGCACCGGGGAGCTGTTTTTT.

This clonotype was observed a few times. The V call is TRBV5-1, the J call TRBJ2-7; 9 bases fit TRBD2. V trimming: 2 bases; J trimming: 2 bases; junction bases outside the gene matches: 2. The CDR3 spans 14 residues. CDR1 SGHRS and CDR2 YFSETQ come from the germline V gene. CDR3 nucleotide sequence: TGCGCCAGCAGCTTCAGACTAGCGGCCTACGAGCAGTACTTC. Translated: CASSFRLAAYEQYF.

The chain recombines TRBV28 with TRBJ2-1; D not resolved. The germline V and J ends were trimmed by 3 bases and 3 bases, with 9 bases remaining between them. Per germline, CDR1 MDHEN and CDR2 SYDVKM. The CDR3 totals 14 residues. CDR3 sequence: CASSFARDYNEQFF. CDR3 DNA: TGTGCCAGCAGTTTCGCTCGCGACTACAATGAGCAGTTCTTC.

This sequence joins TRBV20-1 and TRBJ1-3; no definite D call. V was clipped by 6 bases and J by 0 bases, with 9 bases between them. The germline V gene has CDR1 DFQATT and CDR2 SNEGSKA (reference sequence). The CDR3 is made up of 13 amino acids. CDR3 amino acids: CSAPRSSGNTIYF. Written as DNA, the CDR3 is TGCAGTGCGCCCCGGAGCTCTGGAAACACCATATATTTT.

The sample holds a few counts of this clonotype. This chain joins TRBV10-3 and TRBJ1-5; D may be TRBD1 (5 bases). Germline V gene lookup returns CDR1 ENHRY and CDR2 SYGVKD. The ends were cut back, 10 bases at V and 3 bases at J, with 13 bases in the middle. CDR3 length: 13 residues. CDR3 protein: CATGTAINQPQHF. The CDR3 DNA sequence: TGTGCCACCGGGACCGCGATCAATCAGCCCCAGCATTTT.

V gene TRBV6-1 combines with J gene TRBJ1-5, with TRBD1 matching 7 bases. CDR1 and CDR2 (germline): MNHNS, SASEGT. This CDR3 has 17 amino acids. J was trimmed by 0 bases and V by 8 bases; bases with no gene match: 13. The chain's CDR3 is CASLTGPASYSNQPQHF. Written as DNA, the CDR3 is TGTGCCAGCCTGACAGGGCCAGCCAGTTATAGCAATCAGCCCCAGCATTTT.

The rearrangement uses TRBV5-1 and TRBJ1-1; 8 bases fit TRBD1. Trimming took 3 bases from V and 5 from J; bases not matched to a gene: 12. Germline CDR1 and CDR2: SGHRS and YFSETQ. The CDR3 runs to 16 residues. DNA for the CDR3: TGCGCCAGCAGCTGGCTCCCGGGACAGGTGGGGACTGAAGCTTTCTTT. Its translation: CASSWLPGQVGTEAFF.

Points on this clonotype: An end of the junction does not agree with germline; a read error may underlie this. This sequence joins TRBV5-6 and TRBJ2-7, with a weak D call TRBD1 (7 bases). The CDR3 has 17 amino acids. The germline V gene encodes CDR1 SGHDT and CDR2 YYEEEE. For the CDR3, the DNA is TGTGCCAACAGCTTCGGGACAGTCCACGGGAGCTCCTACGAGCAGTACTTC. The encoded protein is CANSFGTVHGSSYEQYF. The full variable domain, its missing parts supplied by reference TRBV5-6 and TRBJ2-7, is DAGVTQSPTHLIKTRGQQVTLRCSPKSGHDTVSWYQQALGQGPQFIFQYYEEEERQRGNFPDRFSGHQFPNYSSELNVNALLLGDSALYLCANSFGTVHGSSYEQYFGPGTRLTVT.

The chain carries TRBV5-1 and TRBJ2-5; 7 bases line up with TRBD1. The J call may be incorrect, as the DNA end agrees better with TRBJ2-7. Per the germline V gene, CDR1 is SGHRS and CDR2 is YFSETQ. The CDR3 is 16 amino acids. CDR3 nucleotide sequence: TGCGCCAGCAGACAAGACAGGGTCCCCGCTTTGGACGAGCAGTACTTC. This sequence encodes CASRQDRVPALDEQYF.